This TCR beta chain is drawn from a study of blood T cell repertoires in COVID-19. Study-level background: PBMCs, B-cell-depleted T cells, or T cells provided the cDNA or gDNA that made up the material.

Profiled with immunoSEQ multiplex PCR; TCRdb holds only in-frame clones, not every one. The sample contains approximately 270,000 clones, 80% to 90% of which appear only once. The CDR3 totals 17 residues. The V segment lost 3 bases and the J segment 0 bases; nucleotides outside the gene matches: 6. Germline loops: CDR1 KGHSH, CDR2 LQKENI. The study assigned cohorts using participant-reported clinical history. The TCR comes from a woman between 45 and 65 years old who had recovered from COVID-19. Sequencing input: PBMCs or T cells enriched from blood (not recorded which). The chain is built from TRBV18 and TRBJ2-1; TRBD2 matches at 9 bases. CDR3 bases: TGTGCCAGCTCACCGCGACTAGCGGAGAGCTCCTACAATGAGCAGTTCTTC. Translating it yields CASSPRLAESSYNEQFF.